These 21 T cell receptor beta chains came from one sample sequenced in a study of blood T cell repertoires in COVID-19. Here immunoSEQ multiplex PCR was the method, and the copy in TCRdb shows in-frame clones only, minus some. The data contain roughly 250,000 clones, more than 65% of them seen just once; the ten biggest clones take up less than 20%. The sequenced material came from peripheral blood. Every receptor here comes from a person aged 65 to 79 with COVID-19, enrolled during active disease.

The chain combines TRBV7-2 with TRBJ1-2, with D possibly TRBD1 on 5 matching bases. The germline gives CDR1 SGHTA, CDR2 FQGNSA. This CDR3 spans 14 amino acids. V was cut by 1 base and J by 3 bases, with 9 bases left in between. CDR3 in DNA: TGTGCCAGCAGCTTAGAAGACAGTTACTATGGCTACACCTTC. It yields the protein CASSLEDSYYGYTF. The full variable domain, completed using reference TRBV7-2 and TRBJ1-2, is GAGVSQSPSNKVTEKGKDVELRCDPISGHTALYWYRQSLGQGLEFLIYFQGNSAPDKSGLPSDRFSAERTGGSVSTLTIQRTQQEDSAVYLCASSLEDSYYGYTFGSGTRLTVV.

This chain joins TRBV19 and TRBJ2-7, with D tentatively TRBD2 (6 bases). The CDR3 contains 13 residues. The germline V gene encodes CDR1 LNHDA and CDR2 SQIVND (reference sequence). Trimming shortened V by 6 bases and J by 7 bases, and 16 bases separated the two germline ends. CDR3 in amino acids: CASSAGGRGEQYF. The CDR3 coding sequence is TGTGCCAGTAGCGCCGGAGGCCGGGGGGAGCAGTACTTC.

The chain couples TRBV12-3 or TRBV12-4 to TRBJ2-1; weak D call: TRBD2 (6 bases). Deletions cut 4 bases from V and 6 bases from J, with 10 bases between. This CDR3 region has 13 residues. CDR3 DNA: TGTGCCAGCAGTTATTATAGCGGCAATGAGCAGTTCTTC. This translates into CASSYYSGNEQFF.

The chain links TRBV28 to TRBJ1-2; TRBD1 might be the D (6 bases). V dropped 5 bases and J dropped 8 bases, with 21 bases sitting between them. The V gene's germline CDR1 is MDHEN and CDR2 SYDVKM. This CDR3 contains 15 residues. The CDR3 DNA follows: TGTGCCAGCAGTCCCCGGGCTACAGCACAGGGAGGCTACACCTTC. It codes for CASSPRATAQGGYTF.

This chain links TRBV7-3 with TRBJ1-2; tentatively, D is TRBD1 (5 bases). V was trimmed by 5 bases and J by 4 bases, leaving 14 bases between them. This CDR3 region has 14 residues. Per germline, CDR1 SGHTA and CDR2 FQGTGA. The CDR3 region is CASSEGGTRYGYTF. CDR3 in DNA: TGTGCCAGCAGCGAAGGCGGGACCCGCTATGGCTACACCTTC.

The chain is built from TRBV9 and TRBJ2-7; D might be TRBD2 (6 bases). V lost 2 bases and J 1 base, leaving 10 bases between the germline ends. CDR3 size: 14 residues. CDR1 SGDLS and CDR2 YYNGEE come from the germline V gene. CDR3: CASSVLAESYEQYF. The CDR3 coding sequence is TGTGCCAGCAGCGTTTTAGCGGAATCCTACGAGCAGTACTTC.

CDR3 in DNA: TGTGCCAGCAGTCGACAGGGCCTAATTTACAATGAGCAGTTCTTC. Translation gives CASSRQGLIYNEQFF. The chain uses TRBV13 and TRBJ2-1; 7 bases line up with TRBD1. From germline, CDR1 is PRHDT and CDR2 FYEKMQ (reference sequence). The J segment lost 4 bases and the V segment lost 6 bases, leaving 9 bases of the junction unmatched. The CDR3 totals 15 residues.

The rearrangement uses TRBV7-9 and TRBJ2-3, with D perhaps TRBD1 (7 bases). The V gene's germline CDR1 is SEHNR and CDR2 FQNEAQ (reference sequence). The CDR3 contains 14 residues. V lost 0 bases and J lost 10, with 14 bases in between. The DNA of the CDR3 is TGTGCCAGCAGCTTAGCGGAGGGGGCGAGTCCGCAGTATTTT. Residues: CASSLAEGASPQYF.

V and J are TRBV9 and TRBJ1-1, with D perhaps TRBD1 (6 bases). The CDR3 covers 12 residues. Germline V gene data show CDR1 as SGDLS and CDR2 as YYNGEE. Trimming stripped 6 bases from V and 10 bases from J, with 16 bases between. CDR3 sequence: CASTSPQGVAFF. CDR3 in DNA: TGTGCCAGCACCAGCCCACAGGGTGTAGCTTTCTTT.

The rearrangement uses TRBV6-5 and TRBJ1-6, with 8 bases lining up with TRBD1. The CDR3 spans 14 residues. The germline V gene has CDR1 MNHEY and CDR2 SVGAGI. V gave up 5 bases and J gave up 10 bases; unmatched junction bases: 7. Here the CDR3 reads CASSPDRGGSPLHF. As DNA, the CDR3 is TGTGCCAGCAGTCCTGACAGGGGAGGATCACCCCTCCACTTT.

The V gene is TRBV6-6, the J gene TRBJ2-3; TRBD2 aligns across 12 bases. The CDR3 runs to 15 residues. V trimming: 8 bases; J trimming: 0 bases; junction bases outside the gene matches: 3. Germline CDR1 MNHNY, CDR2 SVGAGI (reference sequence). CDR3: CASQTSGGSTDTQYF. CDR3 DNA sequence: TGTGCCAGCCAGACTAGCGGGGGTAGCACAGATACGCAGTATTTT.

CDR3 coding DNA: TGTGCCTGGAGTAAAATCGGGACAACCAATGAGCAGTTCTTC. This codes for CAWSKIGTTNEQFF. The gene calls are TRBV30 and TRBJ2-1; perhaps TRBD1 as D (6 bases). CDR3 length equals 14 residues. The V gene's germline CDR1 is GTSNPN and CDR2 SVGIG (reference sequence). The ends were cut back, 2 bases at V and 6 bases at J, with 14 bases in the middle.

This clone appeared a single time. The chain recombines TRBV18 with TRBJ2-7; perhaps TRBD2 as D (6 bases). V gave up 5 bases and J gave up 3 bases, with 8 bases separating them. The CDR3 consists of 12 residues. CDR1 and CDR2 (germline): KGHSH, LQKENI. CDR3 in amino acids: CASSGTDYEQYF. The CDR3 DNA is TGTGCCAGCTCAGGGACTGACTACGAGCAGTACTTC.

This clone was detected only a few times. The rearrangement links TRBV3-1 (or the pseudogene TRBV3-2) to TRBJ2-2, with 10 bases identical to TRBD2. The germline V gene has CDR1 LGHDT and CDR2 YNNKEL (reference sequence). The CDR3 is 18 residues long. The ends lost 1 base at V and 4 bases at J; junction bases unmatched: 9. In DNA form, the CDR3 reads TGTGCCAGCAGCCAAGCTAGCGGGAGCCCCGGTGGCACCGGGGAGCTGTTTTTT. This translates into CASSQASGSPGGTGELFF.

The J gene is TRBJ1-1, the V gene TRBV30, with a weak D call TRBD1 (6 bases). Trimming left V 3 bases short and J 8 bases short, with 10 bases between. CDR1 GTSNPN and CDR2 SVGIG come from the germline V gene (reference sequence). This CDR3 region has 11 residues. The chain's CDR3 is CAWRKGVEAFF. CDR3 nucleotides: TGTGCCTGGAGAAAGGGGGTGGAAGCTTTCTTT.

This rearrangement joins TRBV7-9 to TRBJ2-2; D remains unclear. The CDR3 runs 14 residues. Germline CDR1 reads SEHNR; CDR2 reads FQNEAQ (reference sequence). V was cut by 0 bases and J by 6 bases, with 8 bases left in between. DNA of the CDR3: TGTGCCAGCAGCTTAGCGTCCCCTTCCGGGGAGCTGTTTTTT. Protein sequence: CASSLASPSGELFF.

V is TRBV5-4 and J is TRBJ2-3; D not resolved. The CDR3 extends over 12 amino acids. Germline V lookup: CDR1 SGHNT, CDR2 YYREEE (reference sequence). V was trimmed by 2 bases and J by 4 bases, leaving 5 bases between them. CDR3 sequence reads: CASSLFADTQYF. The CDR3 bases are TGTGCCAGCAGCTTATTCGCAGATACGCAGTATTTT.

The chain has TRBV6-1 and TRBJ2-7, with D uncertain. The ends were cut back, 1 base at V and 2 bases at J, with 15 bases in the middle. Looked up from germline, CDR1 is MNHNS and CDR2 is SASEGT. The CDR3 totals 16 residues. The CDR3 loop reads CASSEDIPRGTYEQYF. The DNA for the CDR3 is TGTGCCAGCAGTGAAGACATACCCCGCGGAACCTACGAGCAGTACTTC.

The CDR3 DNA reads as TGTGCCAGCAGCTACGAAATGGGGCCGAGGGAGCAGTACTTC. As protein: CASSYEMGPREQYF. This chain joins TRBV7-2 and TRBJ2-7; D is possibly TRBD1 (5 bases). Per the germline V gene, CDR1 is SGHTA and CDR2 is FQGNSA. Trimming took 4 bases from V and 7 from J, leaving 17 bases between them. This CDR3 region has 14 residues.

This chain uses TRBV27 with TRBJ1-5; a weak D match, TRBD1 (6 bases). Germline CDR1 MNHEY, CDR2 SMNVEV (reference sequence). The CDR3 contains 14 residues. With 5 bases removed from V and 5 bases from J, the gap between germline ends came to 13 bases. The CDR3: CASSVTGYYQPQHF. The CDR3 bases are TGTGCCAGCAGTGTGACAGGTTATTATCAGCCCCAGCATTTT.

This clone was seen just once. V gene TRBV25-1 combines with J gene TRBJ1-6; D gene unclear. V shed 4 bases and J shed 5 bases, with 9 bases lying between them. There are 14 residues in the CDR3. Per germline, CDR1 MGHDK and CDR2 SYGVNS. The CDR3 is CASSVAADNSPLHF. The CDR3 DNA sequence: TGTGCCAGCAGTGTGGCCGCGGATAATTCACCCCTCCACTTT.